Following are 22 T cell receptor beta chains from one sample sequenced in a study of blood T cell repertoires in COVID-19. This table comes from immunoSEQ multiplex PCR, and its TCRdb copy is limited to in-frame clones, with some not included. Found here are about 250,000 clones, about 86% of them singletons; the top ten hold roughly 10%. The sample comprised peripheral blood. These receptors originate from a man aged 80 or over with acute or convalescent COVID-19.

The V call is TRBV6-4, the J call TRBJ2-1; 12 positions match TRBD2. The germline gives CDR1 MRHNA, CDR2 SNTAGT. The CDR3 has 15 amino acids. V was pared by 6 bases and J by 7 bases, with 7 bases of the junction left unmatched. The CDR3 sequence is CASSPSGGAGNEQFF. CDR3 nucleotides: TGTGCCAGCAGCCCTAGCGGGGGGGCCGGTAATGAGCAGTTCTTC.

The chain uses TRBV5-1 and TRBJ2-3, with 9 positions matching TRBD2. The CDR3 is 15 residues long. With 2 bases clipped from V and 5 bases from J, the junction kept 6 bases outside the gene matches. Looked up from germline, CDR1 is SGHRS and CDR2 is YFSETQ. CDR3 DNA sequence: TGCGCCAGCAGCTTTAGCGGGAGTGTGGAAGATACGCAGTATTTT. This codes for CASSFSGSVEDTQYF.

This sequence joins TRBV7-3 and TRBJ2-5; 8 nucleotides line up with TRBD2. The CDR3 totals 15 residues. CDR1 and CDR2 (germline): SGHTA, FQGTGA. J lost 2 bases, V lost 1 base, and 3 bases had no gene match. The CDR3, as DNA: TGTGCCAGCAGCTTAAGTGGCGGGAGGCAAGAGACCCAGTACTTC. Protein: CASSLSGGRQETQYF.

V and J are TRBV7-2 and TRBJ2-2; D unclear. The CDR3 covers 14 residues. Per germline, CDR1 SGHTA and CDR2 FQGNSA. The V and J ends lost 9 bases and 4 bases respectively, with 15 bases between them. CDR3 nucleotides: TGTGCCAGTAAACCTAGGAGTCCCACCGGGGAGCTGTTTTTT. Its protein is CASKPRSPTGELFF.

This sequence joins TRBV30 and TRBJ1-2; weak D call: TRBD1 (5 bases). The germline gives CDR1 GTSNPN, CDR2 SVGIG (reference sequence). CDR3 size: 11 residues. The CDR3 spells CSAGRAYGYTF. DNA for the CDR3: TGTTCGGCGGGGCGAGCCTATGGCTACACCTTC.

The chain has TRBV15 and TRBJ2-7, with D unclear. The V and J ends lost 5 bases and 2 bases respectively, with 10 bases between them. The length of the CDR3 is 13 residues. CDR1 is LNHNV and CDR2 is YYDKDF in the germline V gene (reference sequence). CDR3 DNA sequence: TGTGCCACCAGCGGCCCTGGTCCCTACGAGCAGTACTTC. This sequence encodes CATSGPGPYEQYF.

This CDR3 is CASRALDFHEQFF. The DNA of the CDR3 is TGTGCCAGCAGGGCCCTAGATTTCCATGAGCAGTTCTTC. The genes are TRBV27 and TRBJ2-1; D is ambiguous. The CDR3 is made up of 13 amino acids. Germline V lookup: CDR1 MNHEY, CDR2 SMNVEV (reference sequence). Trimming stripped 6 bases from V and 8 bases from J, with 14 bases between.

The chain uses TRBV19 and TRBJ1-4; D is ambiguous. The CDR3 length is 15 residues. V was pared by 5 bases and J by 10 bases, with 20 bases between. Per the germline V gene, CDR1 is LNHDA and CDR2 is SQIVND (reference sequence). For the CDR3, the DNA is TGTGCCAGTAGTTCGCGGGGAGGGTCCGGCGGAAAACTGTTTTTT. Translating gives CASSSRGGSGGKLFF.

V usage is TRBV2 and J usage is TRBJ1-4; tentatively, D is TRBD1 (6 bases). CDR3 size: 14 residues. Trimming took off 6 bases at V and 5 bases at J, with 13 bases between the two ends. The germline V gene has CDR1 SNHLY and CDR2 FYNNEI. The CDR3 nucleotides are TGTGCCAGCAGACACAGGGCCCTAAATGAAAAACTGTTTTTT. It is translated as CASRHRALNEKLFF.

This clone came up once. The rearrangement joins TRBV6-6 to TRBJ2-7; maybe TRBD1 (6 bases). Germline assignment: CDR1 MNHNY and CDR2 SVGAGI (reference sequence). V lost 2 bases and J lost 0, with 8 bases in between. CDR3 size: 14 residues. The CDR3 bases are TGTGCCAGCAGTTACCAGGGGAGCTCCTACGAGCAGTACTTC. This gives the protein CASSYQGSSYEQYF.

The V call is TRBV6-5, the J call TRBJ2-7; D is possibly TRBD1 (5 bases). Trimming removed 4 bases at V and 6 bases at J, with 13 bases between. The germline CDR1 and CDR2 sequences are MNHEY and SVGAGI. The CDR3 spans 13 residues. The CDR3 spells CASSSAGLGEQYF. The CDR3 nucleotides read TGTGCCAGCAGTTCTGCAGGGCTGGGCGAGCAGTACTTC.

The chain employs TRBV5-1 and TRBJ2-5; a weak D match, TRBD2 (5 bases). The V end lost 4 bases, the J end lost 5 bases, and 12 bases lay between the germline ends. There are 13 residues in the CDR3. The V gene's germline CDR1 is SGHRS and CDR2 YFSETQ. For the CDR3, the DNA is TGCGCCAGCAGCATGACGGGATGGGAGACCCAGTACTTC. This sequence encodes CASSMTGWETQYF. The full variable domain, in which reference TRBV5-1 and TRBJ2-5 provide the parts outside the CDR3, is KAGVTQTPRYLIKTRGQQVTLSCSPISGHRSVSWYQQTPGQGLQFLFEYFSETQRNKGNFPGRFSGRQFSNSRSEMNVSTLELGDSALYLCASSMTGWETQYFGPGTRLLVL.

The chain is built from TRBV18 and TRBJ1-4, with 8 bases that match TRBD1. Looked up from germline, CDR1 is KGHSH and CDR2 is LQKENI. The trim removed 3 bases at V and 3 bases at J, leaving 6 bases unmatched. The CDR3 is 16 amino acids. CDR3 amino acids: CASSPPQGAANEKLFF. The CDR3 DNA reads TGTGCCAGCTCACCCCCTCAGGGGGCGGCTAATGAAAAACTGTTTTTT.

This rearrangement joins TRBV3-1 (or the pseudogene TRBV3-2) to TRBJ2-7; 7 nucleotides agree with TRBD1. The CDR3 covers 15 residues. From germline, CDR1 is LGHDT and CDR2 YNNKEL (reference sequence). V lost 4 bases and J lost 2; bases outside the gene matches: 8. The CDR3 region is CASSLYLGQTYEQYF. The DNA for the CDR3 is TGTGCCAGCAGCCTTTATTTGGGACAGACCTACGAGCAGTACTTC.

This clone was counted a single time. V gene TRBV5-1 combines with J gene TRBJ1-4; TRBD1 aligns across 9 bases. The CDR3 has 14 amino acids. With 1 base clipped from V and 7 bases from J, the junction kept 2 bases outside the gene matches. Germline values: CDR1 SGHRS, CDR2 YFSETQ. The CDR3 loop reads CASSLRGQGEKLFF. The CDR3 nucleotides read TGCGCCAGCAGCTTGCGGGGACAGGGTGAAAAACTGTTTTTT.

The chain combines TRBV28 with TRBJ1-1; no definite D call. V was pared by 3 bases and J by 0 bases, with 5 bases between. The CDR3 covers 13 residues. Per the germline V gene, CDR1 is MDHEN and CDR2 is SYDVKM. The CDR3 DNA is TGTGCCAGCAGTTTCGTTATGAACACTGAAGCTTTCTTT. Its translation: CASSFVMNTEAFF.

The chain combines TRBV2 with TRBJ2-7, with TRBD2 as a possible D gene (6 bases). V lost 8 bases, J lost 0 bases, and 17 bases lay in between. CDR1 and CDR2 from the germline V gene are SNHLY and FYNNEI. The CDR3 contains 15 residues. CDR3 DNA: TGTGCCAGCTGGGGGAGTCTAGCGCACTCCTACGAGCAGTACTTC. Protein sequence: CASWGSLAHSYEQYF.

This clone was detected only a few times. The J gene is TRBJ2-7, the V gene TRBV7-9; 7 bases align to TRBD1. This CDR3 is built from 14 residues. After removal of 3 bases from V and 2 bases from J, the junction contained 4 bases not matched to a gene. Per the germline V gene, CDR1 is SEHNR and CDR2 is FQNEAQ (reference sequence). The CDR3 DNA is TGTGCCAGCAGCTTCGACAGGGAAACCTACGAGCAGTACTTC. As protein: CASSFDRETYEQYF.

This clone has just one count. The V and J genes are TRBV15 and TRBJ2-3; 16 nucleotides align to TRBD2. Germline assignment: CDR1 LNHNV and CDR2 YYDKDF (reference sequence). The CDR3 is 18 amino acids. V trimming: 2 bases; J trimming: 3 bases; junction bases outside the gene matches: 5. DNA for the CDR3: TGTGCCACCAGCAGACCCCGGGGACTAGCGGGAGGGACAGATACGCAGTATTTT. This gives the protein CATSRPRGLAGGTDTQYF.

The V and J genes are TRBV27 and TRBJ1-6; maybe TRBD1 (5 bases). Germline V gene sequence: CDR1 MNHEY, CDR2 SMNVEV (reference sequence). The CDR3 runs 17 residues. Trimming took off 4 bases at V and 7 bases at J, with 20 bases between the two ends. CDR3 amino acids: CASSSPSGQGWNSPLHF. CDR3 coding DNA: TGTGCCAGCAGTTCCCCCTCCGGGCAGGGTTGGAATTCACCCCTCCACTTT.

The chain is built from TRBV3-1 (or the pseudogene TRBV3-2) and TRBJ1-1; the match to TRBD1 covers 7 bases. The germline CDR1 and CDR2 sequences are LGHDT and YNNKEL (reference sequence). This CDR3 is 14 amino acids long. V was clipped by 4 bases and J by 1 base; unmatched bases: 3. The CDR3, as DNA: TGTGCCAGCAGCCCAGGGACAGAGAACACTGAAGCTTTCTTT. Encoded protein: CASSPGTENTEAFF.

V usage is TRBV6-2 or TRBV6-3 and J usage is TRBJ2-4, with 8 bases lining up with TRBD2. After removal of 6 bases from V and 11 bases from J, the junction contained 9 bases not matched to a gene. The CDR3 loop spans 13 amino acids. Germline CDR1 and CDR2: MNHEY and SVGEGT. The DNA for the CDR3 is TGTGCCAGCAGCCTTCCCGGACTAGCTCTTCAGTACTTC. Translation gives CASSLPGLALQYF.